The 30 T cell receptor beta chains below were found in one sample sequenced in a study of breast tumors, draining lymph nodes, adjacent tissues. In TCRdb, the multiplex PCR reads were re-called with MiXCR into one record per CDR3 protein. The sample includes about 100,000 distinct CDR3 sequences, around 20% seen only once; the top ten take less than 1.5%. The lymph nodes were axillary draining lymph nodes from breast cancer patients. Sequencing used axillary lymph node tissue. These receptors came from a female donor with breast cancer. Some clones in this sample may be carry-over from other donors' samples.

The chain recombines TRBV3-1 with TRBJ2-3, with D perhaps TRBD1 (6 bases). Germline values: CDR1 LGHDT, CDR2 YNNKEL (reference sequence). The CDR3 loop spans 15 amino acids. Trimming left V 2 bases short and J 5 bases short, with 14 bases between. The CDR3 DNA sequence: TGTGCCAGCAGCCAACGAAATCAGGGGATAGATACGCAGTATTTT. The encoded protein is CASSQRNQGIDTQYF.

This clonotype occurred many times. J is TRBJ2-5 and V is TRBV6-5; D gene unclear. This CDR3 has 15 residues. Germline V gene data show CDR1 as MNHEY and CDR2 as SVGAGI. Trimming shortened V by 5 bases and J by 1 base, and 14 bases separated the two germline ends. CDR3 DNA: TGTGCCAGCAGTACTGGTTTACTTACCCAAGAGACCCAGTACTTC. Protein sequence: CASSTGLLTQETQYF.

This clonotype showed up many times. Here the CDR3 DNA reads TGTGCCAGCAGCTCCCCCTCAGCGTTAGGAGAGACCCAGTACTTC. This codes for CASSSPSALGETQYF. The V and J genes are TRBV7-9 and TRBJ2-5, with D hard to call. Germline CDR1 is SEHNR and CDR2 is FQNEAQ (reference sequence). The germline V and J ends were trimmed by 4 bases and 4 bases, with 16 bases remaining between them. The CDR3 has 15 amino acids.

CDR3 loop: CASSSGTGGWGAFF. In DNA, the CDR3 is TGTGCCAGCAGTAGTGGGACAGGGGGATGGGGAGCTTTCTTT. The rearrangement links TRBV6-2 or TRBV6-3 to TRBJ1-1; 11 nucleotides align to TRBD1. The germline V gene has CDR1 MNHEY and CDR2 SVGEGT. J gave up 10 bases and V 5 bases, and 9 bases lay outside the gene matches. CDR3 length: 14 residues.

This clonotype was observed many times. The chain combines TRBV6-5 with TRBJ2-3; 12 bases map to TRBD2. The CDR3 totals 17 residues. With 2 bases clipped from V and 6 bases from J, the junction kept 9 bases outside the gene matches. The germline V gene has CDR1 MNHEY and CDR2 SVGAGI. The CDR3 bases are TGTGCCAGCAGTTACAGGGCTAGCGGGAGGGCCGTGGATACGCAGTATTTT. It yields the protein CASSYRASGRAVDTQYF.

This clonotype was observed at least ten times. V and J are TRBV20-1 and TRBJ1-4; D is unclear. In germline, CDR1 is DFQATT, CDR2 SNEGSKA (reference sequence). The CDR3 has 15 amino acids. Trimming removed 0 bases at V and 4 bases at J, with 12 bases between. The CDR3 DNA sequence: TGCAGTGCTAGAGATCGTGGAAAGAATAATGAAAAACTGTTTTTT. It codes for CSARDRGKNNEKLFF.

This clonotype was detected ten times or more. This chain links TRBV20-1 with TRBJ2-1, with D unclear. V lost 6 bases and J 4 bases, leaving 4 bases between the germline ends. Germline V lookup: CDR1 DFQATT, CDR2 SNEGSKA (reference sequence). The CDR3 length is 10 residues. The CDR3 is CSAAYNEQFF. The CDR3 DNA sequence: TGCAGTGCCGCATACAATGAGCAGTTCTTC.

This clonotype was detected many times. This rearrangement joins TRBV28 to TRBJ2-5; D might be TRBD2 (6 bases). This CDR3 spans 15 amino acids. Trimming stripped 5 bases from V and 2 bases from J, with 15 bases between. Germline loops: CDR1 MDHEN, CDR2 SYDVKM. CDR3 loop: CASSTPLGGQETQYF. The CDR3 coding sequence is TGTGCCAGCAGTACCCCTCTGGGAGGACAAGAGACCCAGTACTTC.

This clonotype was picked up many times. This chain uses TRBV27 with TRBJ1-2; TRBD1 matches 7 bases. Per the germline V gene, CDR1 is MNHEY and CDR2 is SMNVEV (reference sequence). The V and J ends lost 5 bases and 4 bases, in that order; junction bases with no gene match: 4. The CDR3 has 13 residues. CDR3 nucleotide sequence: TGTGCCAGCAGTGTCGGGACAGCCTATGGCTACACCTTC. Its translation: CASSVGTAYGYTF.

This chain uses TRBV6-1 with TRBJ1-4; D call uncertain. Germline V gene sequence: CDR1 MNHNS, CDR2 SASEGT. Trimming took off 4 bases at V and 8 bases at J, with 11 bases between the two ends. The CDR3 is 13 residues long. CDR3 sequence (DNA): TGTGCCAGCAGTGCCGTAGGTAACGAAAAACTGTTTTTT. Its protein is CASSAVGNEKLFF.

This clonotype has at least ten counts. The chain has TRBV19 and TRBJ2-7, with 7 nucleotides matching TRBD1. CDR3 length: 15 residues. Trimming removed 0 bases from V and 5 bases from J; junction bases left unmatched: 7. Germline V gene sequence: CDR1 LNHDA, CDR2 SQIVND (reference sequence). The CDR3 here is CASSIDLTGFDEQYF. The CDR3 coding sequence is TGTGCCAGTAGTATAGATCTGACAGGGTTTGACGAGCAGTACTTC.

The sample holds many counts of this clonotype. This rearrangement joins TRBV7-9 to TRBJ1-2; 8 nucleotides match TRBD1. Trimming at V came to 5 bases and at J to 8 bases, leaving 13 bases not matched to a gene. Germline V gives CDR1 SEHNR, CDR2 FQNEAQ (reference sequence). The CDR3 has 15 amino acids. CDR3 protein: CASSISRGRTVGYTF. CDR3 bases: TGTGCCAGCAGCATCAGCAGGGGGCGGACGGTAGGCTACACCTTC.

Many counts were recorded for this clonotype. V and J are TRBV19 and TRBJ2-1; D may correspond to TRBD1 or TRBD2 (6 bases each). CDR1 and CDR2 from the germline V gene are LNHDA and SQIVND (reference sequence). This CDR3 contains 14 residues. Trimming left V 2 bases short and J 2 bases short, with 7 bases between. The CDR3 sequence: CASSIRGAYNEQFF. The CDR3 DNA is TGTGCCAGTAGTATAAGGGGGGCCTACAATGAGCAGTTCTTC.

For this clonotype: At one of its ends the junction is not consistent with the germline gene, which may arise from a read error. This chain connects TRBV19 to TRBJ2-6, with D tentatively TRBD1 (6 bases). This CDR3 region has 17 residues. Germline V gives CDR1 LNHDA, CDR2 SQIVND (reference sequence). The CDR3 loop reads CASSIEYRVSAANVLTF. Written as DNA, the CDR3 is TGTGCCAGTAGTATAGAGTACAGGGTCTCTGCGGCCAACGTCCTGACTTTC.

This clonotype has ten or more counts. The chain has TRBV20-1 and TRBJ2-5; tentative D call: TRBD2 (6 bases). Trimming left V 3 bases short and J 5 bases short, with 19 bases between. Germline CDR1 is DFQATT and CDR2 is SNEGSKA (reference sequence). CDR3 length: 15 residues. The CDR3 nucleotides are TGCAGTGCTAGGGACGGGAGATCGCAAAAGGAGACCCAGTACTTC. Translating it yields CSARDGRSQKETQYF.

This clonotype has a count of ten or more. This sequence joins TRBV20-1 and TRBJ2-2, with D possibly matching TRBD2 (6 bases). Germline assignment: CDR1 DFQATT and CDR2 SNEGSKA (reference sequence). The CDR3 extends over 13 amino acids. Between the trimmed V and J ends, which lost 6 bases and 4 bases, there was a span of 12 bases. The CDR3 loop reads CSARGLGTGELFF. For the CDR3, the DNA is TGCAGTGCCCGGGGGTTAGGCACCGGGGAGCTGTTTTTT.

This clonotype was recorded a few times. CDR3 region: CASSRTSGIADTQYF. The CDR3 nucleotides are TGCGCCAGCAGTCGGACTAGCGGGATCGCAGATACGCAGTATTTT. The chain recombines TRBV10-2 with TRBJ2-3, with 12 bases fitting TRBD2. Trimming took 5 bases from V and 4 from J; bases not matched to a gene: 4. CDR1 is WSHSY, CDR2 SAAADI, per germline. This CDR3 is 15 amino acids long.

This clonotype has ten or more counts. The chain combines TRBV5-8 with TRBJ2-3; D uncertain. The V gene's germline CDR1 is SGHTS and CDR2 YDEGEE. The length of the CDR3 is 14 residues. V gave up 3 bases and J gave up 2 bases, with 10 bases separating them. Here the CDR3 DNA reads TGTGCCAGCAGCTCCGAAATCACCACAGATACGCAGTATTTT. This translates into CASSSEITTDTQYF.

This clonotype has a count of ten or more. The rearrangement joins TRBV7-2 to TRBJ1-2; no reliable D call. The CDR3 consists of 17 residues. V dropped 2 bases and J dropped 0 bases, with 16 bases sitting between them. Looked up from germline, CDR1 is SGHTA and CDR2 is FQGNSA. In nucleotides, the CDR3 is TGTGCCAGCAGCTTATGGCTCAGGCTGAGGGCTAACTATGGCTACACCTTC. It yields the protein CASSLWLRLRANYGYTF. Full variable domain (rest looked up from reference TRBV7-2 and TRBJ1-2): GAGVSQSPSNKVTEKGKDVELRCDPISGHTALYWYRQSLGQGLEFLIYFQGNSAPDKSGLPSDRFSAERTGGSVSTLTIQRTQQEDSAVYLCASSLWLRLRANYGYTFGSGTRLTVV.

This clonotype was detected ten times or more. This chain connects TRBV6-2 or TRBV6-3 to TRBJ1-5; D not certain. V was clipped by 4 bases and J by 4 bases, with 8 bases between them. Germline V gene data show CDR1 as MNHEY and CDR2 as SVGEGT. The CDR3 has 13 amino acids. The CDR3 DNA follows: TGTGCCAGCAGTTGGCGGAGAAATCAGCCCCAGCATTTT. It specifies CASSWRRNQPQHF.

This clonotype has just a few counts. The V gene is TRBV4-2, the J gene TRBJ1-4, with 7 nucleotides matching TRBD1. The ends lost 3 bases at V and 8 bases at J; junction bases unmatched: 6. The CDR3 has 14 amino acids. Germline loops: CDR1 LGHNA, CDR2 YNFKEQ. In DNA form, the CDR3 reads TGTGCCAGCAGCCAGTCAGGGGGGTCGGAAAAACTGTTTTTT. Protein: CASSQSGGSEKLFF.

This clonotype occurred many times. V and J are TRBV7-6 and TRBJ1-4; perhaps TRBD1 as D (6 bases). Germline V gives CDR1 SGHVS, CDR2 FNYEAQ. V lost 5 bases and J lost 7, with 20 bases in between. This CDR3 has 16 residues. CDR3 nucleotide sequence: TGTGCCAGCAGCCCCAGTTGGGGGGGCAGTGGTGAAAAACTGTTTTTT. This codes for CASSPSWGGSGEKLFF. The full variable domain, with the rest looked up from reference TRBV7-6 and TRBJ1-4, is GAGVSQSPRYKVTKRGQDVALRCDPISGHVSLYWYRQALGQGPEFLTYFNYEAQQDKSGLPNDRFSAERPEGSISTLTIQRTEQRDSAMYRCASSPSWGGSGEKLFFGSGTQLSVL.

Many counts were recorded for this clonotype. This chain uses TRBV2 with TRBJ2-3, with 7 nucleotides matching TRBD2. Germline assignment: CDR1 SNHLY and CDR2 FYNNEI. The CDR3 runs 14 residues. The junction had 6 bases not matched to a gene; V was cut back by 3 bases and J by 6 bases. The DNA for the CDR3 is TGTGCCAGCAGTGACTGGGGGGGAGGGGATACGCAGTATTTT. This gives the protein CASSDWGGGDTQYF.

The V and J genes are TRBV11-2 and TRBJ1-1, with D perhaps matching TRBD1 (5 bases). The CDR3 loop spans 14 amino acids. The V end lost 5 bases, the J end lost 9 bases, and 19 bases lay between the germline ends. The germline V gene has CDR1 SGHAT and CDR2 FQNNGV. The DNA of the CDR3 is TGTGCCAGCAGCGCGTCAACCGGGACTTTTAAAGCTTTCTTT. It translates to CASSASTGTFKAFF.

The J gene is TRBJ2-2, the V gene TRBV20-1, with D perhaps TRBD1 (5 bases). The CDR3 covers 14 residues. Germline V gene sequence: CDR1 DFQATT, CDR2 SNEGSKA (reference sequence). V dropped 6 bases and J dropped 0 bases, with 11 bases sitting between them. CDR3 protein: CSAQGCANTGELFF. The CDR3 region has the DNA TGCAGTGCCCAGGGCTGTGCGAACACCGGGGAGCTGTTTTTT.

In this sample, this clonotype turned up many times. The genes are TRBV3-1 and TRBJ1-3; weak D call: TRBD1 (6 bases). Germline CDR1 is LGHDT and CDR2 is YNNKEL (reference sequence). V shed 2 bases and J shed 16 bases, with 18 bases lying between them. The CDR3 consists of 13 residues. DNA of the CDR3: TGTGCCAGCAGCCAAACTTCACAGGGTTATTTGTATTTT. Translated, it gives CASSQTSQGYLYF.

A word on this clonotype: A much larger clone lies a single base off, so this may be a read error. The chain carries TRBV2 and TRBJ1-5, with unresolved D. Germline lookup yields CDR1 SNHLY and CDR2 FYNNEI. This CDR3 has 14 amino acids. CDR3 DNA: TGTACCAGCATCGGGCAGGATAGCAATCAGCCCCAGCATTTT. Encoded protein: CTSIGQDSNQPQHF.

In this sample, this clonotype turned up many times. The CDR3 nucleotides read TGTGCCAGCAGACTCGGGACCTGGGGTTCCTACGAGCAGTACTTC. Amino acids: CASRLGTWGSYEQYF. This sequence joins TRBV6-5 and TRBJ2-7, with D possibly being TRBD1 or TRBD2 (5 bases each). Trimming removed 6 bases at V and 1 base at J, with 16 bases between. The CDR3 has 15 residues. Germline CDR1 reads MNHEY; CDR2 reads SVGAGI.

The rearrangement links TRBV10-2 to TRBJ1-5; 7 nucleotides line up with TRBD1. Per the germline V gene, CDR1 is WSHSY and CDR2 is SAAADI. The junction had 2 bases not matched to a gene; V was cut back by 7 bases and J by 5 bases. The CDR3 totals 12 residues. The CDR3, as DNA: TGCGCCAGCACCACAGGGGATCAGCCCCAGCATTTT. This gives the protein CASTTGDQPQHF.

This clonotype was counted at least ten times. The chain links TRBV19 to TRBJ1-2, with a tentative D call TRBD1 (5 bases). The CDR3 contains 12 residues. Trimming removed 5 bases from V and 6 bases from J, with 10 bases in between. The germline CDR1 and CDR2 sequences are LNHDA and SQIVND (reference sequence). The CDR3 nucleotides are TGTGCCAGTAGTCGCGGGGGTGATGGCTACACCTTC. This translates into CASSRGGDGYTF.